This is a list of T cell receptor beta chains from one sample in a study of technical replicates of blood from a few donors. TCRdb's copy holds only in-frame clones and misses some; the assay was immunoSEQ multiplex PCR. The sample carries about 70,000 clones, approximately 83% recorded once. Sequencing was done on a sample of PBMCs. The receptors stem from a human donor in good health. Some clones in this sample may be carry-over from other donors' samples. Each CDR3 is given with its conserved first and last residue. Each record gives: V gene, clone size, J gene, D gene, CDR3 protein, CDR3 DNA. D genes are given only for firm matches. Only some rows state a clone size, as once, few, many or a class for expanded clones.

>TRBV10-3|-|TRBJ2-5|TRBD2
CAISGGRQETQYF
TGTGCCATCAGCGGGGGGAGACAAGAGACCCAGTACTTC
>TRBV5-1|-|TRBJ1-2|-
CASKPPGTNYGYTF
TGCGCCAGCAAGCCCCCTGGGACAAACTATGGCTACACCTTC
>TRBV4-3|-|TRBJ2-6|TRBD2
CASSQFGPSGFNSGANVLTF
TGCGCCAGCAGCCAATTTGGCCCTAGCGGGTTCAACTCTGGGGCCAACGTCCTGACTTTC
>TRBV7-9|once|TRBJ1-1|-
CASSLLAGWNTEAFF
TGTGCCAGCAGCTTATTGGCGGGTTGGAACACTGAAGCTTTCTTT
>TRBV6-1|-|TRBJ2-7|TRBD1
CASSVEQGAVYEQYF
TGTGCCAGCAGTGTAGAACAGGGGGCGGTCTACGAGCAGTACTTC
>TRBV19|-|TRBJ1-1|-
CASSAVATEAFF
TGTGCCAGTAGTGCGGTGGCCACTGAAGCTTTCTTT
>TRBV5-1|-|TRBJ1-6|-
CASSDSAIVSYNSPLHF
TGCGCCAGCAGCGACTCAGCCATTGTGTCCTATAATTCACCCCTCCACTTT
>TRBV11-2|-|TRBJ1-2|TRBD1
CASSPDRAKYGYTF
TGTGCCAGCAGCCCCGACAGGGCGAAGTATGGCTACACCTTC
>TRBV5-6|few|TRBJ2-1|-
CASSSGGGLGQSYNEQFF
TGTGCCAGCAGCTCGGGTGGAGGGCTTGGGCAAAGTTACAATGAGCAGTTCTTC
>TRBV5-1|medium-sized|TRBJ1-1|-
CASSLAGGYTEAFF
TGCGCCAGCAGCTTGGCGGGGGGGTACACTGAAGCTTTCTTT
>TRBV6-5|-|TRBJ1-2|-
CASSYSGGSYGYTF
TGTGCCAGCAGTTACTCCGGGGGTAGCTATGGCTACACCTTC
>TRBV5-5|many|TRBJ1-1|TRBD1
CASSLTGANTEAFF
TGTGCCAGCAGCCTGACAGGGGCGAACACTGAAGCTTTCTTT
>TRBV2|-|TRBJ2-1|TRBD2
CASRDSGSYNEQFF
TGTGCCAGCAGGGACAGCGGGAGTTACAATGAGCAGTTCTTC
>TRBV2|-|TRBJ2-1|TRBD2
CASSLTSGVYNEQFF
TGTGCCAGCAGTTTGACTAGCGGGGTCTACAATGAGCAGTTCTTC
>TRBV2|-|TRBJ2-5|TRBD2
CASKLATGETQYF
TGTGCCAGTAAACTAGCGACGGGGGAGACCCAGTACTTC
>TRBV19|once|TRBJ2-2|TRBD2
CASRPRGGSGELFF
TGTGCCAGTAGGCCGCGGGGGGGCAGCGGGGAGCTGTTTTTT
>TRBV7-9|-|TRBJ2-7|TRBD2
CASSLGSGGYEQYF
TGTGCCAGCAGCTTAGGATCGGGGGGCTACGAGCAGTACTTC